The rows below give T cell receptor beta chains drawn from one sample of a study of T cells in Graves' hyperthyroidism and ophthalmopathy. TCRdb reprocessed the multiplex PCR reads with MiXCR, giving one entry per CDR3 protein. The data show about 350,000 distinct CDR3 sequences, around 14% seen once. Sequenced: blood. Source of these receptors: a young woman with Graves' hyperthyroidism. CDR3s include the opening cysteine and the closing phenylalanine or tryptophan. A D gene is named only where the DNA matches it firmly. Clone size is not always given. Where it is, it says once, few, many or a class for expanded clones.

d_call clone_size j_call v_call cdr3_nt cdr3_aa
TRBD2 many TRBJ2-3 TRBV7-9 TGTGCCAGCAGCGTTAGTAGCGGGAGGTTTGATACGCAGTATTTT CASSVSSGRFDTQYF
- few TRBJ1-2 TRBV20-1 TGCAGTGCTAGGGAGGGGGGCGATAGGGGCTACACCTTC CSAREGGDRGYTF
- - TRBJ2-1 TRBV7-9 TGTGCCAGCAGCTTACGAACGGACAGTGAGCAGTTCTTC CASSLRTDSEQFF
- - TRBJ2-7 TRBV20-1 TGCAGTGCTAGGTCTGGTGTGGGGAACGAGCAGTACTTC CSARSGVGNEQYF
- many TRBJ2-5 TRBV29-1 TGCAGCGTTGGAGGAGAGACCCAGTACTTC CSVGGETQYF
TRBD2 many TRBJ2-7 TRBV6-2/TRBV6-3 TGTGCCAGCAGTTACTCCCGGACTAGCGGATACGAGCAGTACTTC CASSYSRTSGYEQYF
- many TRBJ1-1 TRBV20-1 TGCAGTGCTAGACCCGACAGTCCTGAAGCTTTCTTT CSARPDSPEAFF
TRBD2 - TRBJ2-7 TRBV5-1 TGCGCCAGCAGCTGGGGACTAGTGGGGGAGTCCTACGAGCAGTACTTC CASSWGLVGESYEQYF
- many TRBJ2-5 TRBV7-2 TGTGCCAGCAACCCCGCATATCAGACCCAGTACTTC CASNPAYQTQYF
TRBD2 many TRBJ2-1 TRBV7-3 TGTGCCAGCAGCTTAAGAGGGACTAGCGGGAGACGTGATGAGCAGTTCTTC CASSLRGTSGRRDEQFF
- many TRBJ1-4 TRBV28 TGTGCCAGCAGCGCGATCGCGGAGGGTGAAAAACTGTTTTTT CASSAIAEGEKLFF
TRBD1 few TRBJ2-1 TRBV20-1 TGCAGTGCTAGACGGACAGGCTTTAATGAGCAGTTCTTC CSARRTGFNEQFF
- - TRBJ1-6 TRBV30 TGTGCCTTCAACCCCGGACAGACTTTCAGCTCCTATAATTCACCCCTCCACTTT CAFNPGQTFSSYNSPLHF
TRBD1 many TRBJ1-1 TRBV24-1 TGTGCCACCAGTACAGGGGCCTACACTGAAGCTTTCTTT CATSTGAYTEAFF
TRBD2 many TRBJ2-3 TRBV6-1 TGTGCCAGCAGTGAACGAATTAGCGGGAGCACAGATACGCAGTATTTT CASSERISGSTDTQYF
TRBD1 many TRBJ1-2 TRBV6-1 TGTGCCAGCAGCCAGGGACAGGGTATTTTCTTAGGGGATGGCTACACCTTC CASSQGQGIFLGDGYTF
TRBD1 many TRBJ1-2 TRBV28 TGTGCCAGCAGCCGAGACAGGGGGCGCTTCTATGGCTACACCTTC CASSRDRGRFYGYTF
TRBD2 - TRBJ2-1 TRBV12-3/TRBV12-4 TGTGCCAGCGGCTTAGCGGGAGGGCCGGCCTACAATGAGCAGTTCTTC CASGLAGGPAYNEQFF
TRBD1 many TRBJ2-7 TRBV28 TGTGCCAGCAGTTTATCGGGACAGGGGTTGTACGAGCAGTACTTC CASSLSGQGLYEQYF
- many TRBJ1-2 TRBV6-5 TGTGCCAGCAGTTACGGTAGCAGTGGCTATGGCTACACCTTC CASSYGSSGYGYTF
- many TRBJ2-6 TRBV7-6 TGTGCCAGCAGCGCAACGGTTACTGGGGCCAACGTCCTGACTTTC CASSATVTGANVLTF
- many TRBJ2-5 TRBV11-2 TGTGCCAGCAGCAGCCGGCGACAGCGCCAAGAGACCCAGTACTTC CASSSRRQRQETQYF
- many TRBJ2-1 TRBV12-3/TRBV12-4 TGTGCCAGCAGTCCCGCGCTAGTTACCCACAATGAGCAGTTCTTC CASSPALVTHNEQFF
- many TRBJ2-7 TRBV6-2/TRBV6-3 TGTGCCAGCAGTTACATGGAATCCAACGAGCAGTACTTC CASSYMESNEQYF
- many TRBJ1-1 TRBV7-9 TGTGCCAGCAGCTTGATGAACACTGAAGCTTTCTTT CASSLMNTEAFF
- many TRBJ1-3 TRBV6-2/TRBV6-3 TGTGCCAGCAGTTACGAAGTGAACACCATATATTTT CASSYEVNTIYF